Below, one T cell receptor (beta chain) is given with its context. The antigen is unknown. The donor population consisted of healthy HIV-negative adults with no recent acute infections or vaccinations. The data belong to a study of shared clonotypes between healthy human individuals. Study-level information: CD4 naive and CD4 memory each took three plates per donor, while CD8 naive took two and CD8 memory one.

Study-wide findings and caveats: Compared with memory subsets, naive subsets generally had larger estimated richness.

With 5 bases removed from V and 4 bases from J, the gap between germline ends came to 16 bases. Germline CDR1 is SNHLY and CDR2 is FYNNEI. The CDR3 covers 15 residues. Some clones are missing from TCRdb's copy, which holds only in-frame ones; the method was immunoSEQ multiplex PCR. The table lists a few million clones, over 85% of them singletons, with 0.39% in the top ten. The clonotype originates from a young man in good health. Some clones in this sample may be carry-over from other donors' samples. The sequenced sample was naive CD4+ T cells from PBMCs. Stated subset: CD45RA+ positively selected. The V call is TRBV2, the J call TRBJ2-3, with a weak D call TRBD1 (6 bases). CDR3 protein: CASSRDGDRPDTQYF. In DNA form, the CDR3 reads TGTGCCAGCAGTCGGGACGGCGACAGGCCAGATACGCAGTATTTT.